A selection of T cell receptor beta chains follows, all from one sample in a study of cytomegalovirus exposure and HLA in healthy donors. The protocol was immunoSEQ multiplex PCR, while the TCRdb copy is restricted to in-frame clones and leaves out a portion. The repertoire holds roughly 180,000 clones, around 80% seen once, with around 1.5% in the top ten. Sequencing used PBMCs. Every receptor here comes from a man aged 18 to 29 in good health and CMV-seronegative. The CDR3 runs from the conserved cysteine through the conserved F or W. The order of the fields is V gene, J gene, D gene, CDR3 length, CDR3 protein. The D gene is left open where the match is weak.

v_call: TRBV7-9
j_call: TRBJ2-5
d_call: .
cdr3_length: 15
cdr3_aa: CASSYPTENQETQYF

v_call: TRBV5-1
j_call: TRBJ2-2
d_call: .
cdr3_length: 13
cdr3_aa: CASSKLGSGELFF

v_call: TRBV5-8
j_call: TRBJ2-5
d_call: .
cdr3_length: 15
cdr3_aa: CASSLVPRIQETQYF

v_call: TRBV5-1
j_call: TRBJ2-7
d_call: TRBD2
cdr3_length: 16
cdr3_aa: CASSLNPAGSSYEQYF

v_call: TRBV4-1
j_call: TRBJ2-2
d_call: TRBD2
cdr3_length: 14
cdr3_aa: CASSQGGGTGELFF

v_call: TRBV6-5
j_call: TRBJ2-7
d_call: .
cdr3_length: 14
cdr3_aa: CASRSFGGSYEQYF

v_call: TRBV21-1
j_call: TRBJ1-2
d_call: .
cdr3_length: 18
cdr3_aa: CASSKSRGRQGSFHGYTF

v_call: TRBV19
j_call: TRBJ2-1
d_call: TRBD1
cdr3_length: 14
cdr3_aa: CASSDRDRGVEQFF

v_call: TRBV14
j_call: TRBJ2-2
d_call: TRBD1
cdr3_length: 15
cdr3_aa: CASSRGQGANGELFF

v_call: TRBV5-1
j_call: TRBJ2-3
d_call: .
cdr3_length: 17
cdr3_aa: CASSLASSKRVIDTQYF

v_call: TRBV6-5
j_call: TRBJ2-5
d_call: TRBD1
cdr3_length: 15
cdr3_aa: CASRAWGQVDETQYF

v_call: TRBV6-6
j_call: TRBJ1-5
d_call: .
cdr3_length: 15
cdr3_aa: CASSNLSGGNQPQHF

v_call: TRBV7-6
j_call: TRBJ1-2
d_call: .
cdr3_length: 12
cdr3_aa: CASSWGDYGYTF

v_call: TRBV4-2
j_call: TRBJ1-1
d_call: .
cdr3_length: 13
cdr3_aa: CASSLAVGTEAFF

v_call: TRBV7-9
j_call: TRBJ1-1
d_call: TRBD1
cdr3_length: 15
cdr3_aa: CASSLAQGPGTEAFF

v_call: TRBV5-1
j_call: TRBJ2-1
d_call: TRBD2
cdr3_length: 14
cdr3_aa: CASSLVRGGREQFF

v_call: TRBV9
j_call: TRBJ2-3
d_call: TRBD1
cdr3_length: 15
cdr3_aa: CASSIWTGITDTQYF

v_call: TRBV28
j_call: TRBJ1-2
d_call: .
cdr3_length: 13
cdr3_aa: CASRTGFNYGYTF

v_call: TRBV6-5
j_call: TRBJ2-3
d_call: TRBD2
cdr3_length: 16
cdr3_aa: CASSYSTSGSTDTQYF

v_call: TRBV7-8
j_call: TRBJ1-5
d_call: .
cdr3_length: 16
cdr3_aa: CASSLGAGNGNQPQHF

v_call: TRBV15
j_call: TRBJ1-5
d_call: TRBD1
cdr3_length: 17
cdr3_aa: CATSDGQGAYSNQPQHF

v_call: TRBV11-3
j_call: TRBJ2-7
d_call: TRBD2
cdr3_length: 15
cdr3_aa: CASSARGGPLDEQYF

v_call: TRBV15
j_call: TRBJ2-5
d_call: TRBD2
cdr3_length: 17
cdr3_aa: CATSRKTRGLVQETQYF

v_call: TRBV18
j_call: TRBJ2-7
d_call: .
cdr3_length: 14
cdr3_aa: CASSPPSISYEQYF

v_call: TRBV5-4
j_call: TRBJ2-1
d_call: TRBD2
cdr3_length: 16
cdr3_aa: CASSPQSGSGYNEQFF

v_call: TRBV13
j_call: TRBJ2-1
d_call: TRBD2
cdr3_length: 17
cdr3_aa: CASSPRTSGSGYNEQFF

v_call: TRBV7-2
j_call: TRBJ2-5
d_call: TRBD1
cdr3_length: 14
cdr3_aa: CASGRDRGQETQYF

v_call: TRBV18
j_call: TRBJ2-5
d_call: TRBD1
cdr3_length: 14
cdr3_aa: CASSPGTGQETQYF

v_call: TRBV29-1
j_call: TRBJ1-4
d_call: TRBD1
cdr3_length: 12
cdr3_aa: CSVGDRREKLFF

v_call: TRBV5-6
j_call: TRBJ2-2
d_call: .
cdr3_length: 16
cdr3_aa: CASSLGSGTNTGELFF

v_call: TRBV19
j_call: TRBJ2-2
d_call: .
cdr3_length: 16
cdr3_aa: CASKAGRVTGAGELFF

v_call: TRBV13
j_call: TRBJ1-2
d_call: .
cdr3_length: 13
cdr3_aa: CASSQTGGYGYTF

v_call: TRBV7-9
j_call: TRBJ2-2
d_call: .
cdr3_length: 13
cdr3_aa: CACPGANTGELFF

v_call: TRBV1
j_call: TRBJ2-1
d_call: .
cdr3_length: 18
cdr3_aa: CTSSQDLAFGGKANEQFF

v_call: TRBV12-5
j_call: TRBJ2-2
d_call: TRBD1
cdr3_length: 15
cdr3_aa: CASGLGTGITGELFF

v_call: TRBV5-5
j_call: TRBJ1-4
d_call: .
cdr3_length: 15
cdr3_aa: CASSQPGTPLEKLFF

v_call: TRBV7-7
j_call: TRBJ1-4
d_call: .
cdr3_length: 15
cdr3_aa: CASSLTGSRSEKLFF

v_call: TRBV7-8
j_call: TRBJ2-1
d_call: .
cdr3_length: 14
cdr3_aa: CASSSAIQGSEQFF

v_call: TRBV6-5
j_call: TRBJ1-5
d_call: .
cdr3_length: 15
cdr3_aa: CASSYSFSGNQPQHF

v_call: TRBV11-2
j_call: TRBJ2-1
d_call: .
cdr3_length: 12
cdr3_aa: CASSPSRNEQFF

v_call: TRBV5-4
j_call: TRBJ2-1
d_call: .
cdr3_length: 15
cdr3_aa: CASSLRAPQGDEQFF

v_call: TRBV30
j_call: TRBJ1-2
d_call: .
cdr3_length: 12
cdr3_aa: CAWSAAWYGYTF

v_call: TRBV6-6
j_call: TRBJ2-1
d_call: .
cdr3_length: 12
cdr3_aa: CASSYEADEQFF

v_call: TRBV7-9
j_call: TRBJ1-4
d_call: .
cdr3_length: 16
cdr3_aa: CASSLVGPRGDEKLFF

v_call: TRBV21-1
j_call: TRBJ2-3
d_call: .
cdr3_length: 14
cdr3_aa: CASGGGAGGDTQYF

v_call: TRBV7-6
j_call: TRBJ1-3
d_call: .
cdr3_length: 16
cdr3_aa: CASSLRQDPSGNTIYF

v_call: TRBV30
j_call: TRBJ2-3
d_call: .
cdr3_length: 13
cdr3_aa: CAWDTGSTDTQYF

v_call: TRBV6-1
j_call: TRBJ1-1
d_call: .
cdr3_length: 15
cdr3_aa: CASTTPGAGGTEAFF

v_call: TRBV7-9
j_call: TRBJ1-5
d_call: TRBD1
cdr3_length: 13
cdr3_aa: CASSLTTGVPQHF

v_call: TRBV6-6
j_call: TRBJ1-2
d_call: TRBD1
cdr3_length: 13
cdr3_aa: CASSHGTDYGYTF

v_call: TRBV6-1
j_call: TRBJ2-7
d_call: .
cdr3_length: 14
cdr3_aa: CASSPIGDTYEQYF

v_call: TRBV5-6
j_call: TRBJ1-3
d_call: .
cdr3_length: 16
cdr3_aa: CASSLAGGLSGNTIYF

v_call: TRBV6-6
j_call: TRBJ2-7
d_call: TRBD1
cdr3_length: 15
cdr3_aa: CASSPGTGTWSEQYF

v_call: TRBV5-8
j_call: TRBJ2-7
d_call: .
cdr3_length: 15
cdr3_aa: CASSYGVGSSYEQYF

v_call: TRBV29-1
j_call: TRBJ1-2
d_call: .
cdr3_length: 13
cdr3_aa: CSVVRDTNYGYTF

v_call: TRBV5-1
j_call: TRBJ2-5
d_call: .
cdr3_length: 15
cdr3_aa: CASSQGTGREETQYF

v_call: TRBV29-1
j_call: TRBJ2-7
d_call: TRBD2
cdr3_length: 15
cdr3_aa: CSVESPGLAPYEQYF

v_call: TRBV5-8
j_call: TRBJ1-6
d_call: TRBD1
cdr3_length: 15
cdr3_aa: CASSSRQGHNSPLHF

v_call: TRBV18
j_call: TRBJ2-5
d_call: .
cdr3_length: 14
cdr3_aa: CASSPQGGKETQYF